A selection of T cell receptor beta chains follows, all from one sample in a study of identical twins. MiXCR, run by TCRdb on the 5' RACE reads, gives a single entry per CDR3 protein. This sample has hundreds of thousands of distinct CDR3 sequences; roughly 20% occur once, and the top ten carry around 13%. This sample was shared with a second study, whose subject was T cells expressing NK-cell markers.

Sequenced material: PBMCs. All receptors come from a woman aged 18-30 years in good health. CDR3s include the opening cysteine and the closing phenylalanine or tryptophan. The D gene is left open where the match is weak. Where a row states a size, it is once, few, many or the class of an expanded clone; other rows omit it.

cdr3_length: 16; d_call: .; v_call: TRBV12-3/TRBV12-4; j_call: TRBJ2-1; clone_size: once; cdr3_nt: TGTGCCAGCAGCAGAAATTGGGACTCGTTTTACAATGAGCAGTTCTTC; cdr3_aa: CASSRNWDSFYNEQFF
cdr3_length: 15; d_call: .; v_call: TRBV7-2; j_call: TRBJ2-7; clone_size: .; cdr3_nt: TGTGCCAGCAGCTTAGCCGGGTGGAGGGCCTACGAGCAGTACTTC; cdr3_aa: CASSLAGWRAYEQYF
cdr3_length: 15; d_call: .; v_call: TRBV20-1; j_call: TRBJ2-2; clone_size: .; cdr3_nt: TGCAGTGCTAGGAATGACAGGTTGAACACCGGGGAGCTGTTTTTT; cdr3_aa: CSARNDRLNTGELFF
cdr3_length: 17; d_call: TRBD2; v_call: TRBV5-1; j_call: TRBJ2-3; clone_size: .; cdr3_nt: TGCGCCAGCAGCTTGGGGCTAGCGGGAGGGCCGACAGATACGCAGTATTTT; cdr3_aa: CASSLGLAGGPTDTQYF
cdr3_length: 14; d_call: .; v_call: TRBV10-2; j_call: TRBJ1-1; clone_size: .; cdr3_nt: TGCGCCAGCAGTGAGTACCAGACAAGGGGGGAAGCTTTCTTT; cdr3_aa: CASSEYQTRGEAFF
cdr3_length: 15; d_call: TRBD2; v_call: TRBV12-3/TRBV12-4; j_call: TRBJ2-1; clone_size: few; cdr3_nt: TGTGCCAGCAGTCTTAGGACTAGCGGGAGGGCAGGAAAGTTCTTC; cdr3_aa: CASSLRTSGRAGKFF
cdr3_length: 14; d_call: TRBD1; v_call: TRBV5-1; j_call: TRBJ2-1; clone_size: few; cdr3_nt: TGCGCCAGCAGCCAGGACAGGGTGCCCAATGAGCAGTTCTTC; cdr3_aa: CASSQDRVPNEQFF
cdr3_length: 15; d_call: .; v_call: TRBV20-1; j_call: TRBJ2-6; clone_size: few; cdr3_nt: TGCAGTGCTAGAGCCGCAGGGGAAGGGGCCAACGTCCTGACTTTC; cdr3_aa: CSARAAGEGANVLTF
cdr3_length: 14; d_call: .; v_call: TRBV27; j_call: TRBJ2-7; clone_size: .; cdr3_nt: TGTGCCAGCAGTCCCCGTTGGGGGTCCTACGAGCAGTACTTC; cdr3_aa: CASSPRWGSYEQYF
cdr3_length: 16; d_call: .; v_call: TRBV4-3; j_call: TRBJ2-6; clone_size: few; cdr3_nt: TGCGCCAGCAGCCAAACAGCGGGCGGTGGGGCCAACGTCCTGACTTTC; cdr3_aa: CASSQTAGGGANVLTF
cdr3_length: 12; d_call: .; v_call: TRBV3-1; j_call: TRBJ2-4; clone_size: .; cdr3_nt: TGTGCCAGCCTAGGTGGCGGAAACATTCAGTACTTC; cdr3_aa: CASLGGGNIQYF
cdr3_length: 12; d_call: .; v_call: TRBV20-1; j_call: TRBJ2-7; clone_size: few; cdr3_nt: TGCAGTGTTGGCGGGGACACCTACGAGCAGTACTTC; cdr3_aa: CSVGGDTYEQYF
cdr3_length: 15; d_call: .; v_call: TRBV24-1; j_call: TRBJ2-5; clone_size: .; cdr3_nt: TGTGCCACCAGTGATTCAGGAAGGGGAGAAGAGACCCAGTACTTC; cdr3_aa: CATSDSGRGEETQYF
cdr3_length: 14; d_call: .; v_call: TRBV5-1; j_call: TRBJ2-1; clone_size: .; cdr3_nt: TGCGCCAGCAGCTCCGGGGCAGCGGTCGATGAGCAGTTCTTC; cdr3_aa: CASSSGAAVDEQFF
cdr3_length: 15; d_call: .; v_call: TRBV6-5; j_call: TRBJ2-7; clone_size: .; cdr3_nt: TGTGCCAGCACTTTACTAAGGGGGGCGAACTACGAGCAGTACTTC; cdr3_aa: CASTLLRGANYEQYF
cdr3_length: 13; d_call: TRBD1; v_call: TRBV20-1; j_call: TRBJ1-1; clone_size: few; cdr3_nt: TGCAGTGCTGGAGACAGGGTACGCTGGGGAGCTTTCTTT; cdr3_aa: CSAGDRVRWGAFF
cdr3_length: 12; d_call: .; v_call: TRBV20-1; j_call: TRBJ2-7; clone_size: few; cdr3_nt: TGCAGTGCTAGGGCCAACCCCCGCGAGCAGTACTTC; cdr3_aa: CSARANPREQYF